Detailed here is one TCR beta chain. Its specificity is unknown. Sequencing used immunoSEQ multiplex PCR; TCRdb keeps in-frame clones, though not all of them. This sample has about 180,000 clones, with around 85% found just once. This record comes from a study of Ad26.COV2.S vaccination and SARS-CoV-2 variants. Study results and limitations: Responses of T cells in total may have been underestimated by the TCR breadth and depth analyses.

CDR1 SGHAT and CDR2 FQNNGV come from the germline V gene. The CDR3 totals 15 residues. The V gene lost 5 bases and the J gene lost 2 bases, with 16 bases spanning the gap. The receptor's source is a human donor who had recovered from COVID-19. Material: peripheral blood, obtained after recovery from COVID-19. J is TRBJ2-7 and V is TRBV11-2; D is perhaps TRBD1 (6 bases). The CDR3 sequence: CASSHGQRTPYEQYF. The DNA for the CDR3 is TGTGCCAGCAGCCATGGACAGCGTACTCCCTACGAGCAGTACTTC. The whole variable domain, remainder taken from reference TRBV11-2 and TRBJ2-7, is EAGVAQSPRYKIIEKRQSVAFWCNPISGHATLYWYQQILGQGPKLLIQFQNNGVVDDSQLPKDRFSAERLKGVDSTLKIQPAKLEDSAVYLCASSHGQRTPYEQYFGPGTRLTVT.